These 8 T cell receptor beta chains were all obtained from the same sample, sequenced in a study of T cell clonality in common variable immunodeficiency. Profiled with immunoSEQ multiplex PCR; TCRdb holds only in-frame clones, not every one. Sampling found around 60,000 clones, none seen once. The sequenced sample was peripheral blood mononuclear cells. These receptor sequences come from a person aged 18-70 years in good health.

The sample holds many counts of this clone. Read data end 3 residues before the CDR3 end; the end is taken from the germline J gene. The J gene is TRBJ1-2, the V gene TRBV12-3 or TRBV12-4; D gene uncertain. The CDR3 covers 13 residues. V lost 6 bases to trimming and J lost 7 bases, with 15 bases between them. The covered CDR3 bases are TGTGCCAGCAGCGCAAAGTTAGCGGGTGGC. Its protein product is CASSAKLAGG. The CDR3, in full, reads CASSAKLAGGYTF.

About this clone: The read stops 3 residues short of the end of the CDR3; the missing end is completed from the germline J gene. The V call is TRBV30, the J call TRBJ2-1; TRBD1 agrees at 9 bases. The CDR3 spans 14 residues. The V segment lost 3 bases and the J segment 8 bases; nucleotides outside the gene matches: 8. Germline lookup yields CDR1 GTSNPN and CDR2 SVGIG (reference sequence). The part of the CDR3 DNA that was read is TGTGCCTGGAGCCGATCACAGGGGGCCCATGAG. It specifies CAWSRSQGAHE. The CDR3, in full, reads CAWSRSQGAHEQFF.

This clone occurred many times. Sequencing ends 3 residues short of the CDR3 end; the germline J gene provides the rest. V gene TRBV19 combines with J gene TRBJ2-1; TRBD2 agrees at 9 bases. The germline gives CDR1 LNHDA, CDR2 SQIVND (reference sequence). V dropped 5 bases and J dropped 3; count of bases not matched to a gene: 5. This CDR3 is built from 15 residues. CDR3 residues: CASSASSGIYNEQFF. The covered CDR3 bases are TGTGCCAGTAGTGCGTCTAGCGGGATCTACAATGAG. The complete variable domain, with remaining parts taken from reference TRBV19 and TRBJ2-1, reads DGGITQSPKYLFRKEGQNVTLSCEQNLNHDAMYWYRQDPGQGLRLIYYSQIVNDFQKGDIAEGYSVSREKKESFPLTVTSAQKNPTAFYLCASSASSGIYNEQFFGPGTRLTVL.

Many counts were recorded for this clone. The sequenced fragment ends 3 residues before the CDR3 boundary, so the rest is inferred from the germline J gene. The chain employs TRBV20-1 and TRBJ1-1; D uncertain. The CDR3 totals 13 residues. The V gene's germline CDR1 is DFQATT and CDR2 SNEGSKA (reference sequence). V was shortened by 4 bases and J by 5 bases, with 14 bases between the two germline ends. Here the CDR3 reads CSATCTIRTEAFF. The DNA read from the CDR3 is TGCAGTGCTACCTGCACTATCCGGACTGAA.

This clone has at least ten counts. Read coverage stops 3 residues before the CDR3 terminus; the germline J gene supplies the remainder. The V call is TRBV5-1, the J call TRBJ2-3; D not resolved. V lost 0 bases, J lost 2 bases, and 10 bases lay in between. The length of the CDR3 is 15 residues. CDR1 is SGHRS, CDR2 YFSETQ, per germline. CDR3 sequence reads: CASSLASVSTDTQYF. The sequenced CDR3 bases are TGCGCCAGCAGCTTGGCCTCCGTATCCACAGATACG.

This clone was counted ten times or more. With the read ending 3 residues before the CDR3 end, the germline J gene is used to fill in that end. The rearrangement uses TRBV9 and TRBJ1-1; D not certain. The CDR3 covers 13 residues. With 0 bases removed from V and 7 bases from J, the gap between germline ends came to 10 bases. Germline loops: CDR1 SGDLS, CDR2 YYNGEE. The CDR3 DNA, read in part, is TGTGCCAGCAGCGTAGAAACGGGGAGTGAA. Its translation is CASSVETGSE. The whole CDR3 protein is CASSVETGSEAFF.

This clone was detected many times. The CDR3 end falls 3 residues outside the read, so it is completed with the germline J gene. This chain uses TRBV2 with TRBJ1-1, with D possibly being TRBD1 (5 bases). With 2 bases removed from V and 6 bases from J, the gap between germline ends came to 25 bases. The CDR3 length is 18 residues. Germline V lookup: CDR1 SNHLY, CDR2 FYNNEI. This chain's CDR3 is CASSEIPGGSFYYAEAFF. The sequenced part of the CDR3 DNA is TGTGCCAGCAGTGAAATCCCGGGGGGATCGTTTTATTATGCTGAA.

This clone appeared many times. CDR3 bases read: TGCAGTGCTATGTCGGCAGGCACTAATGAAAAA. This codes for CSAMSAGTNEK. In full, the CDR3 reads CSAMSAGTNEKLFF. The V call is TRBV20-1, the J call TRBJ1-4, with D uncertain. The read ends 3 residues shy of where the CDR3 ends; the end is completed using the germline J gene. CDR1 and CDR2 (germline): DFQATT, SNEGSKA (reference sequence). V was shortened by 4 bases and J by 2 bases, with 11 bases between the two germline ends. This CDR3 is 14 amino acids long.